This T cell receptor beta chain originates from a study of beta chain features in type 1 diabetes. Regarding the study as a whole: In every one of the four CD4+ subsets, TCRB CDR3s were moderately but significantly shorter in Type 1 diabetes patients.

This CDR3 has 13 residues. Trimming removed 4 bases at V and 4 bases at J, with 8 bases between. From germline, CDR1 is PRHDT and CDR2 FYEKMQ (reference sequence). Since all of the isolated RNA was reverse transcribed, expressed TCRB transcripts were what got sequenced. Method: immunoSEQ multiplex PCR; TCRdb's copy keeps in-frame clones and lacks some. The sample consists of about 700,000 clones, around an eighth of them appearing once. This clone was counted only a few times. The antigen is undetermined. Sequencing input: naive CD4+ T cells from blood. The chain uses TRBV13 and TRBJ2-1; maybe TRBD2 (6 bases). This clonotype originated in a man in his late teens or twenties with type 1 diabetes. The CDR3 region is CASSYRGYNEQFF. The DNA for the CDR3 is TGTGCCAGCAGCTACCGGGGGTACAATGAGCAGTTCTTC.